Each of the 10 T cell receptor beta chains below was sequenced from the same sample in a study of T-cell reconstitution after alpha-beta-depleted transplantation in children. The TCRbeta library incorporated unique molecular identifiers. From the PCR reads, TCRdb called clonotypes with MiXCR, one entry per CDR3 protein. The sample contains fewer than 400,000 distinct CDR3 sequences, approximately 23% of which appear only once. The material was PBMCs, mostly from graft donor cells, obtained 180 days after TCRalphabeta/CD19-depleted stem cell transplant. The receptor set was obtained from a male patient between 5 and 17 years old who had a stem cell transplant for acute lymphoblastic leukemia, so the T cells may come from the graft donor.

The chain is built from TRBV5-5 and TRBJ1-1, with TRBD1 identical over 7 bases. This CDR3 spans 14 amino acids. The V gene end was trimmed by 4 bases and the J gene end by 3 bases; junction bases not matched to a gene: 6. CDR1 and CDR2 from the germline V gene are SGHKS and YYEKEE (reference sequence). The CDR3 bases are TGTGCCAGCAGCCCCGGGACAGTGGACACTGAAGCTTTCTTT. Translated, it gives CASSPGTVDTEAFF.

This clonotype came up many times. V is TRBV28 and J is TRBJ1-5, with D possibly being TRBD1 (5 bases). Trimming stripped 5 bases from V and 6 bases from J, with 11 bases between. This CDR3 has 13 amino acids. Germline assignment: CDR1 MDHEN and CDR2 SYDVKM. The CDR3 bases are TGTGCCAGCAGTGCTAGGGGCGTTCAGCCCCAGCATTTT. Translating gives CASSARGVQPQHF.

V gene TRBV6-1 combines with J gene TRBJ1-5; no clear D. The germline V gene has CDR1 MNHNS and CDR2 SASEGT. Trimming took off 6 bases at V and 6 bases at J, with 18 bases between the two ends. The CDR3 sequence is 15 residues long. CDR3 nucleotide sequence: TGTGCCAGCAGCCCCGATTTAGGGCTTTCTCAGCCCCAGCATTTT. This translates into CASSPDLGLSQPQHF.

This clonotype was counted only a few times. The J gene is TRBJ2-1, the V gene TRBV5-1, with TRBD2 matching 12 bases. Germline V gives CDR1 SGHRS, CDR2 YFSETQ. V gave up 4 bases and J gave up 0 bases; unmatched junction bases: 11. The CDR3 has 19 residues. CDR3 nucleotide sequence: TGCGCCAGCAGCCCGTCCGGGACTAGCGGGTTCCGCTCCTACAATGAGCAGTTCTTC. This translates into CASSPSGTSGFRSYNEQFF.

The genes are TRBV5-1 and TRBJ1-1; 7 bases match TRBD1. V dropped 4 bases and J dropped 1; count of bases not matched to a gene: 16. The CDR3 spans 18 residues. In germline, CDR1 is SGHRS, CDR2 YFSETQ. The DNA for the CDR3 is TGCGCCAGCAGCCTGGTTAAAAACCTACAGGGGCCGAACACTGAAGCTTTCTTT. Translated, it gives CASSLVKNLQGPNTEAFF. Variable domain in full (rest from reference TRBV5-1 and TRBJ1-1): KAGVTQTPRYLIKTRGQQVTLSCSPISGHRSVSWYQQTPGQGLQFLFEYFSETQRNKGNFPGRFSGRQFSNSRSEMNVSTLELGDSALYLCASSLVKNLQGPNTEAFFGQGTRLTVV.

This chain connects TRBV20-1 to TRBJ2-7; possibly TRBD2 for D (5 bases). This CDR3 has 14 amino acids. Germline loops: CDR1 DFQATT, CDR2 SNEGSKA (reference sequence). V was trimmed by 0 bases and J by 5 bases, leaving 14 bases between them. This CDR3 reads CSARDRSGRDEQYF. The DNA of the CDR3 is TGCAGTGCTAGAGATCGGTCGGGAAGGGACGAGCAGTACTTC.

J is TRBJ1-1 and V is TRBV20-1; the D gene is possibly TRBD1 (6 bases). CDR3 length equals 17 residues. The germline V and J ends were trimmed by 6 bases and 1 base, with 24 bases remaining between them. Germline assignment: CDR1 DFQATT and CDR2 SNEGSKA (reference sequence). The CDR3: CSAPERGTPMRNTEAFF. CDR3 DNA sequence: TGCAGTGCCCCAGAGAGGGGGACCCCTATGAGGAACACTGAAGCTTTCTTT.

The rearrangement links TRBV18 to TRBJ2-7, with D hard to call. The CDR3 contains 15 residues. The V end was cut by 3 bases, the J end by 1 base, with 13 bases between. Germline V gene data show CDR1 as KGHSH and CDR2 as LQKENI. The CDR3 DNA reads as TGTGCCAGCTCACCGGAAGGTTGGCGGTCCTACGAGCAGTACTTC. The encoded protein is CASSPEGWRSYEQYF.

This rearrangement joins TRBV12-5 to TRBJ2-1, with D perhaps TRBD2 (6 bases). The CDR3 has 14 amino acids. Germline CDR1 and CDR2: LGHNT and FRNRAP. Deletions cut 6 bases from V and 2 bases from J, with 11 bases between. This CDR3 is CASGPGSPYNEQFF. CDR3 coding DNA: TGTGCTAGTGGCCCCGGGAGTCCCTACAATGAGCAGTTCTTC.

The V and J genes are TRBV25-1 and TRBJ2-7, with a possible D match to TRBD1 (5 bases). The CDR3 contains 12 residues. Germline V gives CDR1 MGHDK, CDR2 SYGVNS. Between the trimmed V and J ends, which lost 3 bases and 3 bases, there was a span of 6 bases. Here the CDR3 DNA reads TGTGCCAGCAGTGACAGGGTCTACGAGCAGTACTTC. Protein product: CASSDRVYEQYF.